The clone carrying this TCR beta chain was seen ten or more times. One entry per CDR3 protein, called by TCRdb with MiXCR from the 5' RACE reads. This table has roughly 60,000 distinct CDR3 sequences, around 13% appearing once. The data were obtained in a study of early T cells in non-severe SARS-CoV-2 infection. Trimming removed 3 bases from V and 4 bases from J; junction bases left unmatched: 9. The CDR3 extends over 15 amino acids. The J gene is TRBJ2-7, the V gene TRBV12-3 or TRBV12-4; TRBD1 matches 7 bases. This TCR was recovered from an adult who was a healthcare worker with PCR-confirmed SARS-CoV-2 infection or an uninfected control (not recorded which). The sequencing input was whole blood. The CDR3 loop reads CASSFSGQVGYEQYF. For the CDR3, the DNA is TGTGCCAGCAGTTTCTCCGGACAGGTAGGGTACGAGCAGTACTTC.